This T cell receptor beta chain was identified in a study of blood T cell repertoires in COVID-19. Here immunoSEQ multiplex PCR was the method, and the copy in TCRdb shows in-frame clones only, minus some. The table has around 150,000 clones, approximately 92% seen once. This clone was seen only once. The sample taken for sequencing was peripheral blood. The origin of this receptor is a woman aged 50 to 60 with acute or convalescent COVID-19.

CDR3 in DNA: TGTGCCAGCAGCTTACTGCGTAATGAAAAACTGTTTTTT. It translates to CASSLLRNEKLFF. The chain is built from TRBV28 and TRBJ1-4, with D uncertain. CDR3 length: 13 residues. CDR1 and CDR2 from the germline V gene are MDHEN and SYDVKM. V lost 6 bases and J 4 bases, leaving 9 bases between the germline ends.